This entry is about one TCR beta chain. Germline V gene lookup returns CDR1 ENHRY and CDR2 SYGVKD. The ends were cut back, 0 bases at V and 1 base at J, with 13 bases in the middle. This CDR3 is built from 17 residues. The data were taken from a study of blood T cell repertoires in COVID-19. Original processing methods: Amplification of reference gene primers was used by the study to estimate nucleated cell counts. TCRdb keeps only in-frame clones here, not all; method: immunoSEQ multiplex PCR. The D gene and trimming were derived from the DNA, and the V and J assignments and clone size from that table. The table has hundreds of thousands of clones, about 85% seen once.

The receptor comes from a man aged 40-55 years with acute or convalescent COVID-19. V is TRBV10-3 and J is TRBJ2-1, with D maybe TRBD1 (6 bases). The sample taken for sequencing was peripheral blood. CDR3 protein: CAISESGRGSSYNEQFF. The CDR3 DNA sequence: TGTGCCATCAGTGAGTCGGGCAGGGGTTCGTCCTACAATGAGCAGTTCTTC.